This paragraph covers one T cell receptor beta chain sequence. The antigen is not known. Trimming stripped 0 bases from V and 5 bases from J, with 10 bases between. The CDR3 has 14 amino acids. In germline, CDR1 is SGHTA, CDR2 FQGNSA. The assay was immunoSEQ multiplex PCR, and TCRdb's table has in-frame clones only and misses some. The sample yields 9,500 to 15,000 clones, around 78% seen once. This record belongs to a study of chemoradiotherapy in HPV16-positive cancers. About the study: Candidate HPV-specific clones and shared TCR motifs came from two HPV16-positive patients.

Points from the study as a whole: During treatment, candidate HPV-specific clones and E7-related motifs expanded in tumor.

The clonotype originates from a human donor with HPV-associated anogenital cancer. The specimen was collected from a patient who underwent chemoradiotherapy. The chain employs TRBV7-2 and TRBJ2-5, with D possibly being TRBD2 (6 bases). CDR3 DNA sequence: TGTGCCAGCAGCTTAGCGGGGAGCGGGGAGACCCAGTACTTC. This translates into CASSLAGSGETQYF.